This TCR beta chain comes out of a study of cytomegalovirus exposure and HLA in healthy donors. Overall study findings and caveats: The authors listed 150 to 200 TCR beta chains as cytomegalovirus-associated. In a later analysis, HLA-associated beta chains showed higher expansion and lower generation probabilities than comparable chains.

The CDR3 is 15 amino acids. After removal of 3 bases from V and 2 bases from J, the junction contained 5 bases not matched to a gene. Per the germline V gene, CDR1 is SGDLS and CDR2 is YYNGEE. The study ran its PCR with 60 Vbeta and 13 Jbeta primers. The protocol was immunoSEQ multiplex PCR, while the TCRdb copy is restricted to in-frame clones and leaves out a portion. The sample records 280,000 or so clones, 70% to 90% being singletons. With respect to this clone: Its specificity is not known.

The gene calls are TRBV9 and TRBJ2-3; 8 bases map to TRBD2. Input material: PBMCs. The TCR originated in a woman younger than 35 in good health and CMV-seronegative. The CDR3 region is CASSGHGGDTDTQYF. As DNA, the CDR3 is TGTGCCAGCAGCGGACACGGGGGGGACACAGATACGCAGTATTTT.